A single sample is the source of the 13 T cell receptor beta chains below, sequenced in a study of neoadjuvant anti-PD-1 for oral cavity cancer. As to time point: after neoadjuvant nivolumab, at surgical resection. The method was immunoSEQ multiplex PCR; TCRdb's version includes in-frame clones alone and lacks a portion of them. Here the sample spans 8,000 to 10,000 clones, around three quarters being singletons. This specimen consisted of PBMCs, obtained after nivolumab (anti-PD-1) treatment. These receptors all stem from a person aged 40 to 85 with oral cavity squamous cell carcinoma.

The rearrangement joins TRBV29-1 to TRBJ1-5, with a weak D call TRBD1 (5 bases). This CDR3 has 12 amino acids. V shed 4 bases and J shed 5 bases, with 9 bases lying between them. The germline gives CDR1 SQVTM, CDR2 ANQGSEA. The CDR3 DNA sequence: TGCAGCGTTGGGGGGGGTTATCAGCCCCAGCATTTT. It specifies CSVGGGYQPQHF.

This chain uses TRBV7-8 with TRBJ2-7; D might be TRBD1 (5 bases). This CDR3 region has 18 residues. Germline CDR1 and CDR2: SGHVS and FQNEAQ. V lost 6 bases and J lost 5, with 29 bases in between. The CDR3 protein is CASSLRTSSIRRPHEQYF. For the CDR3, the DNA is TGTGCCAGCAGTCTTAGGACATCCTCCATACGCCGGCCCCACGAGCAGTACTTC.

CDR3 sequence (DNA): TGTGCCAGCAGCCTGCCCCGGGACAGCTACGAGCAGTACTTC. Encoded protein: CASSLPRDSYEQYF. The chain is built from TRBV7-2 and TRBJ2-7; 7 bases line up with TRBD1. This CDR3 contains 14 residues. V lost 5 bases, J lost 3 bases, and 7 bases stayed unmatched. Germline V gene data show CDR1 as SGHTA and CDR2 as FQGNSA.

J is TRBJ2-1 and V is TRBV28; D remains ambiguous. The CDR3 spans 16 residues. CDR1 is MDHEN and CDR2 is SYDVKM in the germline V gene. The V end was cut by 1 base, the J end by 3 bases, with 13 bases between. The DNA for the CDR3 is TGTGCCAGCAGTTTATCCCCCCTTTCCGGCTACAATGAGCAGTTCTTC. As protein: CASSLSPLSGYNEQFF.

Turning to this clone: One end of the junction fails to match germline, which may point to a read error. V usage is TRBV14 and J usage is TRBJ1-3; D is uncertain. The CDR3 totals 8 residues. Germline-derived CDR1 and CDR2 are SGHDN and FVKESK. The CDR3 coding sequence is TGTGCCAGCAGCCAAGGCAATTTT. This codes for CASSQGNF.

The chain links TRBV7-8 to TRBJ1-5; D is ambiguous. Trimming left V 2 bases short and J 3 bases short, with 11 bases between. Germline V lookup: CDR1 SGHVS, CDR2 FQNEAQ. This CDR3 contains 15 residues. The CDR3 coding sequence is TGTGCCAGCAGCTTAACCCGGGCCTACAATCAGCCCCAGCATTTT. Translating gives CASSLTRAYNQPQHF.

This rearrangement joins TRBV7-2 to TRBJ2-3; tentatively, D is TRBD1 (6 bases). Trimming removed 8 bases at V and 2 bases at J, with 11 bases between. The CDR3 runs 13 residues. CDR1 is SGHTA, CDR2 FQGNSA, per germline. This CDR3 is CASARGSTDTQYF. CDR3 bases: TGTGCCAGCGCCAGGGGTTCCACAGATACGCAGTATTTT.

This sequence joins TRBV28 and TRBJ1-6; 8 nucleotides match TRBD1. With V trimmed by 5 bases and J by 9 bases, 6 bases remained unmatched. Germline V gene lookup returns CDR1 MDHEN and CDR2 SYDVKM. The CDR3 runs 14 residues. CDR3 protein: CASSPTGGTSPLHF. The CDR3 region has the DNA TGTGCCAGCAGTCCAACAGGGGGAACTTCACCCCTCCACTTT.

The rearrangement links TRBV19 to TRBJ2-3; 8 bases align to TRBD2. J lost 2 bases, V lost 1 base, and 2 bases had no gene match. Germline V gene data show CDR1 as LNHDA and CDR2 as SQIVND (reference sequence). CDR3 length: 15 amino acids. DNA for the CDR3: TGTGCCAGTAGTATAGGCGGGGGGCTCACAGATACGCAGTATTTT. It yields the protein CASSIGGGLTDTQYF.

The CDR3 spells CASSEYAGGDTEAFF. The CDR3 DNA sequence: TGTGCCAGCAGTGAATACGCAGGGGGTGACACTGAAGCTTTCTTT. V usage is TRBV2 and J usage is TRBJ1-1, with 7 bases that match TRBD1. This CDR3 contains 15 residues. Unmatched junction bases numbered 6, after V lost 2 bases and J lost 3 bases. CDR1 and CDR2 from the germline V gene are SNHLY and FYNNEI. The full variable domain, rest sourced from reference TRBV2 and TRBJ1-1, is EPEVTQTPSHQVTQMGQEVILRCVPISNHLYFYWYRQILGQKVEFLVSFYNNEISEKSEIFDDQFSVERPDGSNFTLKIRSTKLEDSAMYFCASSEYAGGDTEAFFGQGTRLTVV.

This clone was detected only a few times. V is TRBV9 and J is TRBJ1-2, with D possibly TRBD1 on 5 matching bases. Germline V lookup: CDR1 SGDLS, CDR2 YYNGEE. The germline V and J ends were trimmed by 0 bases and 4 bases, with 10 bases remaining between them. The length of the CDR3 is 14 residues. The CDR3 nucleotides read TGTGCCAGCAGCGTAGGGCAGGGCCTCTATGGCTACACCTTC. Translated: CASSVGQGLYGYTF.

V gene TRBV6-6 combines with J gene TRBJ2-7; TRBD2 agrees at 10 bases. The CDR3 covers 16 residues. Trimming cost V 7 bases and J 0 bases; bases outside gene matches: 9. Per germline, CDR1 MNHNY and CDR2 SVGAGI (reference sequence). The chain's CDR3 is CASTEPSGGSSYEQYF. Here the CDR3 DNA reads TGTGCCAGCACCGAACCTAGCGGGGGTAGCTCCTACGAGCAGTACTTC.

This clone was counted between two and nine times. The chain joins TRBV5-1 to TRBJ2-7, with 7 bases matching TRBD2. The length of the CDR3 is 14 residues. CDR1 SGHRS and CDR2 YFSETQ come from the germline V gene. With V trimmed by 2 bases and J by 5 bases, 7 bases remained unmatched. CDR3: CASSFNVGGDEQYF. Written as DNA, the CDR3 is TGCGCCAGCAGCTTTAATGTGGGAGGGGACGAGCAGTACTTC. Complete variable domain (other parts from reference TRBV5-1 and TRBJ2-7): KAGVTQTPRYLIKTRGQQVTLSCSPISGHRSVSWYQQTPGQGLQFLFEYFSETQRNKGNFPGRFSGRQFSNSRSEMNVSTLELGDSALYLCASSFNVGGDEQYFGPGTRLTVT.